Each of the 29 T cell receptor beta chains below was sequenced from the same sample in a study of blood T cells in healthy people across ages. Primers used in a second PCR of roughly 7 to 12 cycles were a sample-barcoded 5' primer and a J-beta primer mix. TCRdb analysed the 5' RACE reads with MiXCR anew, one entry per CDR3 protein. The sample has 890,000 or so distinct CDR3 sequences, 55% to 65% seen once. The sequenced sample consisted of blood. These receptors all come from a man aged 25 to 40 in good health.

J is TRBJ2-5 and V is TRBV7-8; 10 positions match TRBD2. The V and J ends lost 5 bases and 5 bases, in that order; junction bases with no gene match: 11. From germline, CDR1 is SGHVS and CDR2 FQNEAQ. The CDR3 runs 16 residues. The CDR3 spells CASSGAERGGLETQYF. CDR3 nucleotides: TGTGCCAGCAGCGGGGCGGAGCGGGGGGGCCTTGAGACCCAGTACTTC.

The gene calls are TRBV6-5 and TRBJ2-3; possible D gene TRBD2, 6 bases. Trimming shortened V by 2 bases and J by 1 base, and 10 bases separated the two germline ends. The CDR3 runs 15 residues. In germline, CDR1 is MNHEY, CDR2 SVGAGI. In nucleotides, the CDR3 is TGTGCCAGCAGTTACAGGGGACTCCGCACAGATACGCAGTATTTT. It translates to CASSYRGLRTDTQYF.

The rearrangement uses TRBV14 and TRBJ1-2; D remains ambiguous. V was pared by 5 bases and J by 0 bases, with 7 bases between. This CDR3 contains 13 residues. Germline assignment: CDR1 SGHDN and CDR2 FVKESK. CDR3 sequence: CASSAPANYGYTF. CDR3 bases: TGTGCCAGCAGCGCCCCAGCTAACTATGGCTACACCTTC.

This clonotype was detected only a few times. This rearrangement joins TRBV6-2 or TRBV6-3 to TRBJ1-2, with a tentative D call TRBD1 (5 bases). This CDR3 has 14 residues. The germline V gene encodes CDR1 MNHEY and CDR2 SVGEGT. V lost 6 bases and J 1 base, leaving 12 bases between the germline ends. CDR3 sequence (DNA): TGTGCCAGCAGCCCGACGACAGATAACTATGGCTACACCTTC. Translating it yields CASSPTTDNYGYTF.

The genes are TRBV27 and TRBJ2-7; 7 bases fit TRBD1. The CDR3 runs 15 residues. Germline V gene lookup returns CDR1 MNHEY and CDR2 SMNVEV (reference sequence). The trim removed 2 bases at V and 5 bases at J, leaving 9 bases unmatched. This CDR3 reads CASSLSRGKSHEQYF. CDR3 bases: TGTGCCAGCAGTTTAAGCAGGGGGAAAAGCCACGAGCAGTACTTC.

The chain recombines TRBV2 with TRBJ1-2; 8 bases are a match to TRBD1. The junction had 7 bases not matched to a gene; V was cut back by 8 bases and J by 5 bases. Germline CDR1 SNHLY, CDR2 FYNNEI. The CDR3 extends over 13 amino acids. The CDR3 here is CASETGQEYGYTF. The CDR3, as DNA: TGTGCCAGCGAGACGGGACAGGAGTATGGCTACACCTTC.

V and J are TRBV10-3 and TRBJ2-2; D remains ambiguous. The CDR3 has 12 residues. The germline V gene has CDR1 ENHRY and CDR2 SYGVKD. V was shortened by 4 bases and J by 7 bases, with 7 bases between the two germline ends. The CDR3 DNA reads TGTGCCATCAGTGCCCCACTCGGGGAGCTGTTTTTT. Residues: CAISAPLGELFF.

This sequence joins TRBV6-2 or TRBV6-3 and TRBJ1-5, with unresolved D. This CDR3 comprises 16 residues. V gave up 2 bases and J gave up 5 bases, with 16 bases separating them. Germline V CDR1 and CDR2: MNHEY, SVGEGT. CDR3 in amino acids: CASSYPGSFVDQPQHF. The CDR3 region has the DNA TGTGCCAGCAGTTACCCCGGCAGTTTTGTGGATCAGCCCCAGCATTTT.

The chain couples TRBV30 to TRBJ1-2; 7 nucleotides agree with TRBD1. Per the germline V gene, CDR1 is GTSNPN and CDR2 is SVGIG (reference sequence). Trimming removed 3 bases from V and 7 bases from J; junction bases left unmatched: 8. This CDR3 is built from 13 residues. The CDR3 DNA reads TGTGCCTGGAGGGCCCGTTGGGACAGTGGCTACACCTTC. Translation: CAWRARWDSGYTF. The variable domain in full, completed from reference TRBV30 and TRBJ1-2, reads SQTIHQWPATLVQPVGSPLSLECTVEGTSNPNLYWYRQAAGRGLQLLFYSVGIGQISSEVPQNLSASRPQDRQFILSSKKLLLSDSGFYLCAWRARWDSGYTFGSGTRLTVV.

This sequence joins TRBV20-1 and TRBJ2-1, with 12 bases fitting TRBD2. The CDR3 runs to 15 residues. From germline, CDR1 is DFQATT and CDR2 SNEGSKA (reference sequence). The V gene end was trimmed by 5 bases and the J gene end by 9 bases; junction bases not matched to a gene: 11. The CDR3 bases are TGCAGTGCTTCCCTGACTAGCGGGAGAAGGGCTGAGCAGTTCTTC. Protein: CSASLTSGRRAEQFF.

V and J are TRBV28 and TRBJ2-6; D gene unclear. Per the germline V gene, CDR1 is MDHEN and CDR2 is SYDVKM. The CDR3 length is 13 residues. Trimming cost V 10 bases and J 1 base, with 8 bases left between them. The CDR3 DNA reads as TGTGCCACCACAGATTCTGGGGCCAACGTCCTGACTTTC. It encodes CATTDSGANVLTF.

The CDR3 loop reads CASLKGTANTEAFF. The CDR3 DNA sequence: TGTGCCAGCCTAAAAGGGACAGCGAACACTGAAGCTTTCTTT. V is TRBV28 and J is TRBJ1-1; TRBD1 matches at 7 bases. V lost 8 bases, J lost 1 base, and 7 bases stayed unmatched. The CDR3 is 14 residues long. Germline V CDR1 and CDR2: MDHEN, SYDVKM.

The V gene is TRBV7-9, the J gene TRBJ2-7; no definite D call. The V gene's germline CDR1 is SEHNR and CDR2 FQNEAQ (reference sequence). The CDR3 contains 13 residues. Trimming took off 5 bases at V and 0 bases at J, with 8 bases between the two ends. The DNA for the CDR3 is TGTGCCAGCAGCGCGCTAAGCTCCTACGAGCAGTACTTC. Translating it yields CASSALSSYEQYF.

This chain links TRBV5-1 with TRBJ2-5; D remains ambiguous. The J call may be wrong; the DNA end is better matched by TRBJ2-7. The germline V gene encodes CDR1 SGHRS and CDR2 YFSETQ. The CDR3 spans 15 residues. The CDR3 sequence is CASSLRASQSYEQYF. CDR3 coding DNA: TGCGCCAGCAGCTTGCGTGCCAGCCAAAGTTACGAGCAGTACTTC.

This clonotype was counted only a few times. The chain has TRBV20-1 and TRBJ2-7; D remains unclear. Between the trimmed V and J ends, which lost 4 bases and 1 base, there was a span of 14 bases. There are 14 residues in the CDR3. Germline V gene lookup returns CDR1 DFQATT and CDR2 SNEGSKA (reference sequence). CDR3: CSATPTALSYEQYF. The DNA for the CDR3 is TGCAGTGCTACTCCCACGGCCCTATCCTACGAGCAGTACTTC.

The chain joins TRBV28 to TRBJ2-3; TRBD1 is a possible D gene (5 bases). Germline CDR1 and CDR2: MDHEN and SYDVKM. The CDR3 covers 16 residues. With 2 bases removed from V and 6 bases from J, the gap between germline ends came to 18 bases. CDR3 in amino acids: CASSLIPHQGSDTQYF. CDR3 bases: TGTGCCAGCAGTTTAATCCCCCACCAGGGCTCGGATACGCAGTATTTT.

Here the CDR3 DNA reads TGTGCCAGCGAGGCGGGGTCGAACACCGGGGAGCTGTTTTTT. Its protein product is CASEAGSNTGELFF. This chain uses TRBV12-3 or TRBV12-4 with TRBJ2-2; maybe TRBD2 (6 bases). The V end lost 8 bases, the J end lost 0 bases, and 10 bases lay between the germline ends. This CDR3 has 14 residues.

The gene calls are TRBV2 and TRBJ2-3; D uncertain. V lost 6 bases and J 1 base, leaving 8 bases between the germline ends. Germline V lookup: CDR1 SNHLY, CDR2 FYNNEI. The CDR3 sequence is 13 residues long. The CDR3 loop is CASRSSGTDTQYF. CDR3 DNA: TGTGCCAGCAGATCAAGTGGCACAGATACGCAGTATTTT. The full variable domain, its missing parts supplied by reference TRBV2 and TRBJ2-3, is EPEVTQTPSHQVTQMGQEVILRCVPISNHLYFYWYRQILGQKVEFLVSFYNNEISEKSEIFDDQFSVERPDGSNFTLKIRSTKLEDSAMYFCASRSSGTDTQYFGPGTRLTVL.

The gene calls are TRBV5-6 and TRBJ2-4; TRBD1 or TRBD2 may be the D gene (5 bases each). The J call is in doubt because the DNA end fits TRBJ2-7 better. Germline V CDR1 and CDR2: SGHDT, YYEEEE. The CDR3 consists of 15 residues. The CDR3: CASSLHGGFIYEQYF. In DNA form, the CDR3 reads TGTGCCAGCAGCTTGCATGGGGGTTTCATCTACGAGCAGTACTTC.

The J gene is TRBJ2-5, the V gene TRBV6-2 or TRBV6-3; TRBD1 matches at 9 bases. Per the germline V gene, CDR1 is MNHEY and CDR2 is SVGEGT. The CDR3 contains 16 residues. Unmatched junction bases numbered 13, after V lost 6 bases and J lost 5 bases. The CDR3 region is CASSSGQGLGLETQYF. As DNA, the CDR3 is TGTGCCAGCAGCTCGGGACAGGGTCTTGGATTGGAGACCCAGTACTTC.

The rearrangement links TRBV3-1 to TRBJ2-3; 7 bases align to TRBD1. Germline CDR1 LGHDT, CDR2 YNNKEL (reference sequence). CDR3 length: 15 amino acids. The J segment lost 1 base and the V segment lost 3 bases, leaving 4 bases of the junction unmatched. In nucleotides, the CDR3 is TGTGCCAGCAGCCAGTCCGGGACAGGCACAGATACGCAGTATTTT. Translated, it gives CASSQSGTGTDTQYF.

J is TRBJ1-2 and V is TRBV20-1, with a tentative D call TRBD1 (5 bases). Trimming cost V 6 bases and J 8 bases, with 16 bases left between them. This CDR3 comprises 12 residues. Germline CDR1 is DFQATT and CDR2 is SNEGSKA (reference sequence). Written as DNA, the CDR3 is TGCAGTGCCGGGGCCATGGTTGGGGGCTACACCTTC. As protein: CSAGAMVGGYTF.

The chain has TRBV3-1 and TRBJ1-5; 8 nucleotides match TRBD1. The J segment lost 4 bases and the V segment lost 4 bases, leaving 3 bases of the junction unmatched. Germline V gene data show CDR1 as LGHDT and CDR2 as YNNKEL (reference sequence). The CDR3 runs to 14 residues. The CDR3 nucleotides are TGTGCCAGCAGCCGGGGACAGGCGAATCAGCCCCAGCATTTT. It specifies CASSRGQANQPQHF.

This chain joins TRBV12-3 or TRBV12-4 and TRBJ1-5, with TRBD1 matching 8 bases. The ends lost 6 bases at V and 9 bases at J; junction bases unmatched: 16. The CDR3 length is 16 residues. CDR3 loop: CASSTILQGGTGPQHF. For the CDR3, the DNA is TGTGCCAGCAGCACCATACTACAGGGGGGGACGGGGCCCCAGCATTTT.

The chain employs TRBV20-1 and TRBJ1-2; a weak D match, TRBD1 (5 bases). Germline assignment: CDR1 DFQATT and CDR2 SNEGSKA (reference sequence). V shed 7 bases and J shed 3 bases, with 18 bases lying between them. There are 14 residues in the CDR3. CDR3 sequence (DNA): TGCAGTGGCACGGGTGGGGGGGTGGACTATGGCTACACCTTC. It specifies CSGTGGGVDYGYTF.

The chain carries TRBV20-1 and TRBJ2-7; the match to TRBD1 covers 9 bases. The CDR3 has 14 residues. With V trimmed by 5 bases and J by 2 bases, 7 bases remained unmatched. Germline V gene sequence: CDR1 DFQATT, CDR2 SNEGSKA (reference sequence). DNA for the CDR3: TGCAGTGCTGGGGACAGGGCGAACACCTACGAGCAGTACTTC. This gives the protein CSAGDRANTYEQYF.

The rearrangement links TRBV12-3 or TRBV12-4 to TRBJ2-5, with D hard to call. V lost 3 bases and J lost 11, with 13 bases in between. The CDR3 extends over 12 amino acids. CDR3 region: CASSFRNQRQYF. The CDR3 coding sequence is TGTGCCAGCAGTTTCCGGAACCAAAGACAGTACTTC.

This clonotype came up a few times. This chain joins TRBV7-2 and TRBJ1-2; 7 nucleotides match TRBD1. Germline V lookup: CDR1 SGHTA, CDR2 FQGNSA. V lost 6 bases, J lost 11 bases, and 12 bases stayed unmatched. The CDR3 totals 13 residues. CDR3 region: CASSYQDRRGYTF. The CDR3 DNA follows: TGTGCCAGCAGTTACCAGGACAGGCGTGGTTACACCTTC.

The rearrangement links TRBV7-6 to TRBJ2-7, with 15 bases identical to TRBD2. The CDR3 covers 17 residues. Trimming cost V 5 bases and J 1 base; bases outside gene matches: 6. The germline gives CDR1 SGHVS, CDR2 FNYEAQ. CDR3 sequence: CASSRTSGGAFSYEQYF. Here the CDR3 DNA reads TGTGCCAGCAGCAGGACTAGCGGGGGGGCCTTTTCCTACGAGCAGTACTTC.